The T cell receptor beta chain under discussion was sequenced for a study of tumor T cells in aggressive B-cell lymphoma. This CDR3 spans 14 amino acids. The germline V gene encodes CDR1 MNHNY and CDR2 SVGAGI (reference sequence). The V end lost 6 bases, the J end lost 4 bases, and 13 bases lay between the germline ends. TCRdb's table, derived via immunoSEQ multiplex PCR, lists solely in-frame clones and lacks some. The sample consists of approximately 11,000 clones, about 89% of them appearing once. Material: tumor tissue. The chain recombines TRBV6-6 with TRBJ1-5; D unclear. The TCR sequence derives from an adult with diffuse large B cell lymphoma. The CDR3 reads CASRPGGVNQPQHF. In nucleotides, the CDR3 is TGTGCCAGCAGACCGGGAGGCGTAAATCAGCCCCAGCATTTT.